One T cell receptor beta chain is described in this entry. What it binds is unknown. The record originates from a study of cytomegalovirus exposure and HLA in healthy donors. Across the whole study: Samples from HLA-typed donors yielded approximately 88 million unique TCRs in an early data release. General observations from the study: The study had only CMV serostatus as immune exposure information.

Trimming took off 0 bases at V and 5 bases at J, with 12 bases between the two ends. Per the germline V gene, CDR1 is SGHRS and CDR2 is YFSETQ. The CDR3 totals 15 residues. It was with 60 Vbeta and 13 Jbeta primers that the PCR ran. Clones were read by immunoSEQ multiplex PCR, and TCRdb kept only the in-frame ones, dropping some. Seen here are approximately 160,000 clones, about 84% observed once, and the top ten hold around 1.3%. Sequencing was carried out using PBMCs. The rearrangement joins TRBV5-1 to TRBJ2-1; D is possibly TRBD1 (6 bases). This receptor was identified in a man aged 50 or older in good health and CMV-seropositive. CDR3 amino acids: CASSLEMGANNEQFF. The CDR3 DNA sequence: TGCGCCAGCAGCTTGGAGATGGGGGCCAACAATGAGCAGTTCTTC.